Below, 26 T cell receptor beta chains from the same sample are listed, as sequenced in a study of shared clonotypes between healthy human individuals. Assay: immunoSEQ multiplex PCR; the TCRdb copy retains only in-frame clones and omits some. The sample has 900,000 to 1,200,000 clones, about four fifths seen once. Material for sequencing was memory CD4+ T cells from PBMCs. As for subset: CD45RA-negative fraction. These receptors all stem from a man younger than 35 in good health. Some clones in this sample may be carry-over from other donors' samples.

This clone was seen more than once but under ten times. J is TRBJ1-2 and V is TRBV6-5, with D possibly matching TRBD1 (5 bases). Looked up from germline, CDR1 is MNHEY and CDR2 is SVGAGI. Trimming shortened V by 5 bases and J by 1 base, and 11 bases separated the two germline ends. CDR3 length: 14 residues. The CDR3 here is CASSTSTVNYGYTF. The CDR3 region has the DNA TGTGCCAGCAGTACCTCGACAGTTAACTATGGCTACACCTTC.

The table lists this clone with many counts. V and J are TRBV5-1 and TRBJ2-3; D may be TRBD2 (5 bases). Germline V gene lookup returns CDR1 SGHRS and CDR2 YFSETQ. The CDR3 contains 14 residues. V was clipped by 5 bases and J by 3 bases, with 13 bases between them. The CDR3 sequence is CASRSILATDTQYF. The DNA of the CDR3 is TGCGCCAGCAGATCGATCTTAGCGACAGATACGCAGTATTTT. The variable domain in full, completed from reference TRBV5-1 and TRBJ2-3, reads KAGVTQTPRYLIKTRGQQVTLSCSPISGHRSVSWYQQTPGQGLQFLFEYFSETQRNKGNFPGRFSGRQFSNSRSEMNVSTLELGDSALYLCASRSILATDTQYFGPGTRLTVL.

This clone has more than one count but fewer than ten. V gene TRBV5-1 combines with J gene TRBJ2-3; TRBD2 agrees at 15 bases. Looked up from germline, CDR1 is SGHRS and CDR2 is YFSETQ. Germline trimming cut 3 bases from V and 6 bases from J; bases unmatched to any gene: 8. The CDR3 consists of 17 residues. The CDR3 protein is CASSWWTSGRASDTQYF. The CDR3 DNA follows: TGCGCCAGCAGCTGGTGGACTAGCGGGAGGGCCAGCGATACGCAGTATTTT.

The gene calls are TRBV2 and TRBJ1-4; no firm D call. The V end was cut by 7 bases, the J end by 8 bases, with 11 bases between. This CDR3 region has 12 residues. The germline gives CDR1 SNHLY, CDR2 FYNNEI. Here the CDR3 reads CASNYSPEKLFF. The DNA of the CDR3 is TGTGCCAGCAACTATTCCCCCGAAAAACTGTTTTTT.

Details on this clone: A much larger clone lies a single base off, so this may be a read error. The chain's CDR3 is CASSLGGNYGYTF. The CDR3 region has the DNA TGTGCCAGCAGCTTAGGGGGGAACTATGGCTACACCTTC. The chain uses TRBV11-2 and TRBJ1-2; a weak D match, TRBD1 (5 bases). With 1 base removed from V and 2 bases from J, the gap between germline ends came to 5 bases. Germline CDR1 reads SGHAT; CDR2 reads FQNNGV. The CDR3 is 13 residues long.

The chain employs TRBV28 and TRBJ1-1; perhaps TRBD1 as D (6 bases). This CDR3 comprises 14 residues. Germline values: CDR1 MDHEN, CDR2 SYDVKM. Trimming left V 6 bases short and J 4 bases short, with 15 bases between. This chain's CDR3 is CASRAGGFFTEAFF. Written as DNA, the CDR3 is TGTGCCAGCAGAGCGGGGGGCTTCTTCACTGAAGCTTTCTTT. The whole variable domain, filled in from reference TRBV28 and TRBJ1-1, reads DVKVTQSSRYLVKRTGEKVFLECVQDMDHENMFWYRQDPGLGLRLIYFSYDVKMKEKGDIPEGYSVSREKKERFSLILESASTNQTSMYLCASRAGGFFTEAFFGQGTRLTVV.

V and J are TRBV5-1 and TRBJ1-4; 9 bases fit TRBD1. CDR3 length: 14 residues. V was pared by 1 base and J by 8 bases, with 3 bases of the junction left unmatched. Germline V lookup: CDR1 SGHRS, CDR2 YFSETQ. In nucleotides, the CDR3 is TGCGCCAGCAGCTTGACAGGGGGCGAAGAAAAACTGTTTTTT. Translated: CASSLTGGEEKLFF.

A remark on this clone: A read error is possible here, since a much larger clone lies one base away. This CDR3 is also generated by other DNA sequences in the sample. V and J are TRBV9 and TRBJ1-1, with D unclear. The V gene lost 3 bases and the J gene lost 2 bases, with 8 bases spanning the gap. The germline gives CDR1 SGDLS, CDR2 YYNGEE. The CDR3 has 13 residues. The CDR3 nucleotides are TGTGCCAGCAGCGCGACGGTTAACACTGAAGCTTTCTTT. Translating it yields CASSATVNTEAFF. Full variable domain (outside the CDR3, taken from reference TRBV9 and TRBJ1-1): DSGVTQTPKHLITATGQRVTLRCSPRSGDLSVYWYQQSLDQGLQFLIQYYNGEERAKGNILERFSAQQFPDLHSELNLSSLELGDSALYFCASSATVNTEAFFGQGTRLTVV.

About this clone itself: This probably arose from a read error, given a far larger clone one base away. The same CDR3 also results from other DNA sequences found in this sample. The chain carries TRBV30 and TRBJ1-2, with a weak D call TRBD1 (5 bases). V was trimmed by 3 bases and J by 7 bases, leaving 9 bases between them. The CDR3 totals 11 residues. Germline loops: CDR1 GTSNPN, CDR2 SVGIG (reference sequence). Written as DNA, the CDR3 is TGTGCCTGGAGCCCGGGGGTTGGCTACACCTTC. Amino acid sequence: CAWSPGVGYTF.

This clone was picked up one time. This chain connects TRBV7-8 to TRBJ1-5; D is perhaps TRBD1 (6 bases). This CDR3 region has 13 residues. Germline V gives CDR1 SGHVS, CDR2 FQNEAQ. The V end was cut by 5 bases, the J end by 6 bases, with 11 bases between. CDR3 sequence (DNA): TGTGCCAGCAGCACAGGGATCGCTCAGCCCCAGCATTTT. This codes for CASSTGIAQPQHF.

This clone was picked up one time. This chain joins TRBV28 and TRBJ2-3; 7 bases match TRBD2. The trim removed 5 bases at V and 8 bases at J, leaving 19 bases unmatched. The CDR3 is made up of 17 amino acids. Germline V gene lookup returns CDR1 MDHEN and CDR2 SYDVKM. The CDR3 DNA reads as TGTGCCAGCAGTCCCCTGACCTTGAGGGCGGGAGTCGGTACGCAGTATTTT. Protein sequence: CASSPLTLRAGVGTQYF.

V is TRBV7-3 and J is TRBJ2-1, with TRBD2 matching 9 bases. V trimming: 5 bases; J trimming: 3 bases; junction bases outside the gene matches: 5. The CDR3 sequence is 15 residues long. Germline loops: CDR1 SGHTA, CDR2 FQGTGA. The CDR3: CASSRLAGSYNEQFF. The CDR3 nucleotides are TGTGCCAGCAGCCGCCTAGCGGGGAGCTACAATGAGCAGTTCTTC. The complete variable domain, with remaining parts taken from reference TRBV7-3 and TRBJ2-1, reads GAGVSQTPSNKVTEKGKYVELRCDPISGHTALYWYRQSLGQGPEFLIYFQGTGAADDSGLPNDRFFAVRPEGSVSTLKIQRTERGDSAVYLCASSRLAGSYNEQFFGPGTRLTVL.

The sample holds one count of this clone. Other nucleotide sequences in the sample specify the same CDR3. The CDR3 coding sequence is TGCGCCAGCAGCCTGCCCGCGGACGAGCAGTACTTC. As protein: CASSLPADEQYF. V is TRBV5-1 and J is TRBJ2-7; the D is unclear. V was pared by 4 bases and J by 5 bases, with 10 bases between. In germline, CDR1 is SGHRS, CDR2 YFSETQ. CDR3 length: 12 amino acids.

The chain is built from TRBV27 and TRBJ2-1; 8 nucleotides align to TRBD2. The V and J ends lost 4 bases and 7 bases, in that order; junction bases with no gene match: 6. The CDR3 is made up of 14 amino acids. The germline V gene has CDR1 MNHEY and CDR2 SMNVEV (reference sequence). In nucleotides, the CDR3 is TGTGCCAGCAGTTACGGGACTAGGAGAAATGAGCAGTTCTTC. Translated, it gives CASSYGTRRNEQFF.

The V gene is TRBV5-4, the J gene TRBJ2-5; D might be TRBD2 (6 bases). In germline, CDR1 is SGHNT, CDR2 YYREEE (reference sequence). V dropped 7 bases and J dropped 4 bases, with 17 bases sitting between them. This CDR3 comprises 14 residues. The CDR3 DNA is TGTGCCAGCTCCCGGGACTTCTCTCGAGAGACCCAGTACTTC. Its translation: CASSRDFSRETQYF.

The V call is TRBV19, the J call TRBJ2-7, with D possibly being TRBD2 (5 bases). The CDR3 is 14 amino acids. Trimming cost V 4 bases and J 5 bases, with 15 bases left between them. The germline CDR1 and CDR2 sequences are LNHDA and SQIVND (reference sequence). In DNA, the CDR3 is TGTGCCAGTAGTAAGAACGGACTCACGGACGAGCAGTACTTC. Translation: CASSKNGLTDEQYF.

This sequence joins TRBV10-3 and TRBJ1-2; 7 nucleotides match TRBD1. Germline V gene sequence: CDR1 ENHRY, CDR2 SYGVKD. This CDR3 spans 15 amino acids. J lost 2 bases, V lost 2 bases, and 5 bases had no gene match. This chain's CDR3 is CAISEGKGANYGYTF. DNA of the CDR3: TGTGCCATCAGTGAGGGTAAGGGGGCCAACTATGGCTACACCTTC.

This clone was counted once. The chain uses TRBV19 and TRBJ1-5, with D unresolved. CDR3 length: 15 residues. Trimming cost V 6 bases and J 9 bases, with 21 bases left between them. The V gene's germline CDR1 is LNHDA and CDR2 SQIVND (reference sequence). The CDR3 loop reads CASSLGSSAGRPQHF. The CDR3 DNA follows: TGTGCCAGTAGCTTGGGGAGTTCGGCGGGTCGGCCCCAGCATTTT.

V and J are TRBV28 and TRBJ1-1; TRBD1 matches 8 bases. Germline CDR1 and CDR2: MDHEN and SYDVKM. The J segment lost 0 bases and the V segment lost 4 bases, leaving 10 bases of the junction unmatched. This CDR3 has 17 amino acids. The CDR3 DNA follows: TGTGCCAGCAGTTCGCCACGGGACAGGACCATGAACACTGAAGCTTTCTTT. Residues: CASSSPRDRTMNTEAFF.

This clone appeared a few times. CDR3 sequence: CASNSRGTGGSYEQYF. CDR3 sequence (DNA): TGTGCCAGCAACTCCCGCGGGACAGGGGGATCCTACGAGCAGTACTTC. This chain links TRBV28 with TRBJ2-7, with TRBD1 matching over 11 bases. Looked up from germline, CDR1 is MDHEN and CDR2 is SYDVKM. V lost 7 bases to trimming and J lost 1 base; unmatched junction nucleotides: 9. The CDR3 consists of 16 residues.

The CDR3 DNA reads TGTGCCAGCAGCTTAGGAGCGGGCCGAACCTACGAGCAGTACTTC. Its protein product is CASSLGAGRTYEQYF. This chain connects TRBV7-8 to TRBJ2-7, with a possible D match to TRBD2 (6 bases). The CDR3 extends over 15 amino acids. Trimming pared 1 base from V and 2 bases from J, leaving 12 bases between. The germline V gene has CDR1 SGHVS and CDR2 FQNEAQ.

V usage is TRBV29-1 and J usage is TRBJ2-1; a weak D match, TRBD1 (6 bases). Between the trimmed V and J ends, which lost 4 bases and 7 bases, there was a span of 14 bases. Per germline, CDR1 SQVTM and CDR2 ANQGSEA. CDR3 length equals 13 residues. CDR3 sequence reads: CSVAHTGWNEQFF. The DNA of the CDR3 is TGCAGCGTTGCTCACACAGGGTGGAATGAGCAGTTCTTC.

There are a few counts of this clone. The rearrangement links TRBV7-2 to TRBJ2-1; weak D call: TRBD2 (7 bases). The CDR3 covers 14 residues. CDR1 is SGHTA and CDR2 is FQGNSA in the germline V gene. V lost 7 bases, J lost 6 bases, and 16 bases lay in between. CDR3 DNA: TGTGCCAGCACTAGTAGGGGGGAGGGCAATGAGCAGTTCTTC. As protein: CASTSRGEGNEQFF.

V and J are TRBV7-8 and TRBJ2-2; weak D call: TRBD2 (7 bases). V was trimmed by 5 bases and J by 1 base, leaving 29 bases between them. This CDR3 spans 21 amino acids. CDR1 is SGHVS and CDR2 is FQNEAQ in the germline V gene. CDR3 in DNA: TGTGCCAGCAGCCTCCGGGGGCTAGCGGTCCTAGAGACACTGAACACCGGGGAGCTGTTTTTT. Its protein product is CASSLRGLAVLETLNTGELFF.

This rearrangement joins TRBV30 to TRBJ2-2; perhaps TRBD2 as D (5 bases). CDR3 size: 13 residues. Germline CDR1 is GTSNPN and CDR2 is SVGIG (reference sequence). With 5 bases removed from V and 5 bases from J, the gap between germline ends came to 12 bases. The chain's CDR3 is CAWDPRGTGELFF. The DNA of the CDR3 is TGTGCCTGGGACCCCCGGGGAACCGGGGAGCTGTTTTTT.

The chain couples TRBV7-9 to TRBJ2-3; 7 positions agree with TRBD1. V lost 1 base and J lost 2; bases outside the gene matches: 6. The CDR3 is 16 residues long. CDR1 and CDR2 from the germline V gene are SEHNR and FQNEAQ (reference sequence). CDR3 in DNA: TGTGCCAGCAGCTTAGGGTGGGACAGAGCCACAGATACGCAGTATTTT. Translated: CASSLGWDRATDTQYF.